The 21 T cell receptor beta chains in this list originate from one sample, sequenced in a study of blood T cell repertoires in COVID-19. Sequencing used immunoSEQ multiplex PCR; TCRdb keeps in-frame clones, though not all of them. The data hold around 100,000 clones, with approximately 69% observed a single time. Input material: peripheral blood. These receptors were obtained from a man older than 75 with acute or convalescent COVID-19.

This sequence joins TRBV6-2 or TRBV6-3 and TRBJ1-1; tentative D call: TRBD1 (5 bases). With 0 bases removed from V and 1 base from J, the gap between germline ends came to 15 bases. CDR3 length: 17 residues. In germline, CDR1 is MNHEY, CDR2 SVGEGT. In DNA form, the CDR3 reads TGTGCCAGCAGTTACTCGACAATAGGGGCGAAGAACACTGAAGCTTTCTTT. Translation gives CASSYSTIGAKNTEAFF.

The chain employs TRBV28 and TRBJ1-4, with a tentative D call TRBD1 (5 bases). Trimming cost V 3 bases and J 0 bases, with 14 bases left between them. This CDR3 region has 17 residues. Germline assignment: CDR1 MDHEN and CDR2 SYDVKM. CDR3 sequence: CASSFGDRTATNEKLFF. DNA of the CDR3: TGTGCCAGCAGTTTCGGTGACAGAACAGCAACTAATGAAAAACTGTTTTTT.

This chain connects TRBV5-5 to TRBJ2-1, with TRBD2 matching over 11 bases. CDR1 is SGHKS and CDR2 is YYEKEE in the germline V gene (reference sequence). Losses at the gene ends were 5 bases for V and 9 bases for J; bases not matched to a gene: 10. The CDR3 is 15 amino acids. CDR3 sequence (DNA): TGTGCCAGCAGAGTAGCGGGAGGGCCTGGGGGTGAGCAGTTCTTC. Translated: CASRVAGGPGGEQFF.

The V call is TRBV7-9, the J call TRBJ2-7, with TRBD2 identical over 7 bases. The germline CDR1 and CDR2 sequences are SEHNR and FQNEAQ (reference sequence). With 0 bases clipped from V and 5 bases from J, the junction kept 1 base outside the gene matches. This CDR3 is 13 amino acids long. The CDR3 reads CASSLAGGDEQYF. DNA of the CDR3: TGTGCCAGCAGCTTAGCGGGAGGGGACGAGCAGTACTTC.

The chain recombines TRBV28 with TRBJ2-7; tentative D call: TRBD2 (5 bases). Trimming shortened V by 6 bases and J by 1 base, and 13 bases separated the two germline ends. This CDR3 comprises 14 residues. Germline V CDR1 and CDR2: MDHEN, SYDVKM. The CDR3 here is CASRRRPGSYEQYF. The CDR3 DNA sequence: TGTGCCAGCAGACGCCGGCCGGGGTCCTACGAGCAGTACTTC.

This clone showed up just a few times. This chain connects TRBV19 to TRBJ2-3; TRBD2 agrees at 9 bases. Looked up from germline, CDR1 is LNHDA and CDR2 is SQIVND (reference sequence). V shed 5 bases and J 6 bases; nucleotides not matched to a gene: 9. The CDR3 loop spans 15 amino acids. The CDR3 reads CASSATSGGADTQYF. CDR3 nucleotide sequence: TGTGCCAGTAGTGCGACTAGCGGAGGCGCGGATACGCAGTATTTT.

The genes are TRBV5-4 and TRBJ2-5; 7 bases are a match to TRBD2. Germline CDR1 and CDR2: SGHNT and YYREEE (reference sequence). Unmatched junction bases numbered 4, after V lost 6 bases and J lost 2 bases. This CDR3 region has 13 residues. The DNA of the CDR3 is TGTGCCAGCACGGAGGGAGGGCAAGAGACCCAGTACTTC. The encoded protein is CASTEGGQETQYF.

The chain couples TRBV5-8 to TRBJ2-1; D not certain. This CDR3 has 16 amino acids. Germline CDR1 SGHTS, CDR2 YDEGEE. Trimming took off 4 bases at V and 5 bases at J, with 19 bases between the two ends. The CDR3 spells CASSQSWSPPNNEQFF. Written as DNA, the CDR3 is TGTGCCAGCAGCCAAAGCTGGTCCCCCCCTAACAATGAGCAGTTCTTC.

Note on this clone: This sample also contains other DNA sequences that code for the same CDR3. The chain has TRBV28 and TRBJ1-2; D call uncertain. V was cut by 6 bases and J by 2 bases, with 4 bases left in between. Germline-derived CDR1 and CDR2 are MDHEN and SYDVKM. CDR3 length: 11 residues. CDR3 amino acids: CASSRNYGYTF. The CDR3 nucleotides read TGTGCCAGCAGCAGAAACTATGGCTACACCTTC.

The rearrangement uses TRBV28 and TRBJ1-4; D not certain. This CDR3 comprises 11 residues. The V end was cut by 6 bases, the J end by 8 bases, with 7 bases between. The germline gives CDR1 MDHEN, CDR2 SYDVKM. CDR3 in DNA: TGTGCCAGCAGCGCGGGAGAAAAACTGTTTTTT. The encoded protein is CASSAGEKLFF.

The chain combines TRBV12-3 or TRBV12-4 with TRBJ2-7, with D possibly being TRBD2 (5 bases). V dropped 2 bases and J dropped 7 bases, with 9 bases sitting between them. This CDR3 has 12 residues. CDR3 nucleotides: TGTGCCAGCAGTTTAAGGTCGGGGGAGCAGTACTTC. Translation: CASSLRSGEQYF.

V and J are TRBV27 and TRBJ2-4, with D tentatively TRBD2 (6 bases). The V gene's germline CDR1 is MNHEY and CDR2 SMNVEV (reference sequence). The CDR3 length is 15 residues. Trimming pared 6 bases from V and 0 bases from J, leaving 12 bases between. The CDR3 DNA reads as TGTGCCAGCAGCCGACTAGGACTAGCCAAAAACATTCAGTACTTC. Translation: CASSRLGLAKNIQYF.

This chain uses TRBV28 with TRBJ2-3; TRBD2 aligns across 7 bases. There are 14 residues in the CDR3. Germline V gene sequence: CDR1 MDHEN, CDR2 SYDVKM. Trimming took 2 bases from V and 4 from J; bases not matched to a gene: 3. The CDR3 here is CASSLRGSADTQYF. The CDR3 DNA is TGTGCCAGCAGTTTACGCGGGAGCGCAGATACGCAGTATTTT.

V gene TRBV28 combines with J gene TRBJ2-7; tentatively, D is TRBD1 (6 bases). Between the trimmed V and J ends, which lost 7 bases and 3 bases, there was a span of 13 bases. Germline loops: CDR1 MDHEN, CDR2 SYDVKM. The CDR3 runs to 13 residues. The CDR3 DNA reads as TGTGCCAGCACCTACCTAGGGGGCTACGAGCAGTACTTC. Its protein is CASTYLGGYEQYF. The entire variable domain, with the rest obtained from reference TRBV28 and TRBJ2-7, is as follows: DVKVTQSSRYLVKRTGEKVFLECVQDMDHENMFWYRQDPGLGLRLIYFSYDVKMKEKGDIPEGYSVSREKKERFSLILESASTNQTSMYLCASTYLGGYEQYFGPGTRLTVT.

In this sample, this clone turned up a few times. CDR3 DNA sequence: TGTGCCAGCTCACCTTCCGGCGGGTACGAGCAGTACTTC. Its protein is CASSPSGGYEQYF. The chain is built from TRBV18 and TRBJ2-7; TRBD2 is a possible D gene (5 bases). Germline lookup yields CDR1 KGHSH and CDR2 LQKENI. The CDR3 covers 13 residues. Trimming cost V 3 bases and J 4 bases, with 10 bases left between them.

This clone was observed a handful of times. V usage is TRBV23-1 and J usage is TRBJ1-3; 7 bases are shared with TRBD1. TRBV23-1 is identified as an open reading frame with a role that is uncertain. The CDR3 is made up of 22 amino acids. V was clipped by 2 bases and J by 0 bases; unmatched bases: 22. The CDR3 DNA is TGCGCCAGCAGTCAACTAGGCCGGGACAGCCTACCTCTGGCCCACTCTGGAAACACCATATATTTT. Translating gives CASSQLGRDSLPLAHSGNTIYF.

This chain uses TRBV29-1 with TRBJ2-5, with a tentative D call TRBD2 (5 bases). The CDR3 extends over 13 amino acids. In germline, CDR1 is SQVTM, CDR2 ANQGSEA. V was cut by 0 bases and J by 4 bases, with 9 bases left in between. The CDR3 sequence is CSVEESGIETQYF. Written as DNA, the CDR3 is TGCAGCGTTGAAGAGTCGGGGATAGAGACCCAGTACTTC. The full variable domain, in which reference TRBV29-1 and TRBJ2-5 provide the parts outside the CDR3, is SAVISQKPSRDICQRGTSLTIQCQVDSQVTMMFWYRQQPGQSLTLIATANQGSEATYESGFVIDKFPISRPNLTFSTLTVSNMSPEDSSIYLCSVEESGIETQYFGPGTRLLVL.

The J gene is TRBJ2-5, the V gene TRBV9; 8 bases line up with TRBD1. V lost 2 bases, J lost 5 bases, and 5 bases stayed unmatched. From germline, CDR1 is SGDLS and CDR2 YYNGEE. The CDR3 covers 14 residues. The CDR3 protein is CASSVQGAGETQYF. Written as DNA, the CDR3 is TGTGCCAGCAGCGTTCAGGGGGCAGGGGAGACCCAGTACTTC.

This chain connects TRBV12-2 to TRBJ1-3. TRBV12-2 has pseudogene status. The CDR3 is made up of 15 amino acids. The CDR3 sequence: CASRIPSPTGNTIYF. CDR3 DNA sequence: TGTGCAAGTCGCATCCCCTCCCCTACTGGAAACACCATATATTTT.

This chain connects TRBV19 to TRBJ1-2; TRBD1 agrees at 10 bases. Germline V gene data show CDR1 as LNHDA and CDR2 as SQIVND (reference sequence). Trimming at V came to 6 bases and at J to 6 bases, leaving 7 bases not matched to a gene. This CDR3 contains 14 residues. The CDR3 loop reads CASRTTGGLDGYTF. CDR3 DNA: TGTGCCAGTAGAACGACAGGGGGCCTGGATGGCTACACCTTC.

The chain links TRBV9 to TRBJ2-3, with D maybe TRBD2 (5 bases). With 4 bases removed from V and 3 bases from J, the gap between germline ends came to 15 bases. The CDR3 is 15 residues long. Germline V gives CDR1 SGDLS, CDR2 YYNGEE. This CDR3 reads CASSLLISGTDTQYF. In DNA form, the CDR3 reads TGTGCCAGCAGCCTCCTTATTTCGGGGACAGATACGCAGTATTTT.